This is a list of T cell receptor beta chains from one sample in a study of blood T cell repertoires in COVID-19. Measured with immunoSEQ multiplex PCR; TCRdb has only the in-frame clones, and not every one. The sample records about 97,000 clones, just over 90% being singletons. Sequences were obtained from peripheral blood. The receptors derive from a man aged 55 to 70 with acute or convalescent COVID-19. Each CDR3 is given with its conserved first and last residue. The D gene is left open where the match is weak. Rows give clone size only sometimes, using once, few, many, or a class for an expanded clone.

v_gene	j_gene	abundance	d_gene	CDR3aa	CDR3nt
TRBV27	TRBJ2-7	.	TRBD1	CASSYAGQGSYEQYF	TGTGCCAGCAGTTACGCGGGACAGGGGTCCTACGAGCAGTACTTC
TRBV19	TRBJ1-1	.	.	CASRGDGLSTEAFF	TGTGCCAGTAGGGGAGACGGACTGAGCACTGAAGCTTTCTTT
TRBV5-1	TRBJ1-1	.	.	CASSRSTGMETEAFF	TGCGCCAGCAGCCGAAGTACAGGGATGGAGACTGAAGCTTTCTTT
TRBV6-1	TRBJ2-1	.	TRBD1	CASSERRQGYNEQFF	TGTGCCAGCAGTGAACGGAGACAGGGATACAATGAGCAGTTCTTC
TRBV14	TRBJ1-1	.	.	CASSQTQGWTEAFF	TGTGCCAGCAGCCAGACCCAGGGGTGGACTGAAGCTTTCTTT
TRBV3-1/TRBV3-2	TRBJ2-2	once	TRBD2	CASSQGTSGGTGELFF	TGTGCCAGCAGCCAAGGGACTAGCGGGGGCACCGGGGAGCTGTTTTTT
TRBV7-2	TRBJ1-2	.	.	CASSFQGPYGYTF	TGTGCCAGCAGCTTTCAGGGCCCCTATGGCTACACCTTC
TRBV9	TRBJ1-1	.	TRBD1	CASSPRPGQGSLNTEAFF	TGTGCCAGCAGCCCCAGACCGGGACAGGGGTCTTTGAACACTGAAGCTTTCTTT
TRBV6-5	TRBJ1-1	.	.	CASRGGDLRQGAFF	TGTGCCAGCAGAGGAGGGGACCTTCGCCAAGGAGCTTTCTTT
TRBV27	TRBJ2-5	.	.	CASSSRGQETQYF	TGTGCCAGCAGTTCCCGGGGTCAAGAGACCCAGTACTTC
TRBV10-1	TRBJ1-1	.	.	CASSRGSGYTEAFF	TGCGCCAGCAGTCGGGGTAGCGGGTACACTGAAGCTTTCTTT
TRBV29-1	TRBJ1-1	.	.	CSVDQGGTEAFF	TGCAGCGTTGATCAGGGCGGCACTGAAGCTTTCTTT
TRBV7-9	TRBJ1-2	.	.	CASSLAGVGYGYTF	TGTGCCAGCAGCTTAGCAGGGGTTGGCTATGGCTACACCTTC
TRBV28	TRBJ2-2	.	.	CATERVTGELFF	TGTGCCACGGAGAGGGTCACCGGGGAGCTGTTTTTT